The 20 T cell receptor beta chains listed next were all sequenced from one sample in a study of patients and donors after allogeneic stem cell transplantation. TCRdb reprocessed the RT-PCR reads via MiXCR and lists one record per CDR3 protein. This sample has approximately 430,000 distinct CDR3 sequences; 16% occur once, and the top ten carry roughly 7.2%. Material: blood, either unsorted or a sorted T cell fraction (not recorded which). The origin of the receptors is a human donor who was either an allogeneic HSCT recipient or a stem cell or donor lymphocyte infusion donor (not recorded which). It is not recorded whose cells these are; they may come from a transplant donor.

This clonotype was seen a few times. The chain links TRBV6-2 or TRBV6-3 to TRBJ2-7, with a weak D call TRBD1 (6 bases). Germline V gene data show CDR1 as MNHEY and CDR2 as SVGEGT. The CDR3 is 16 residues long. Between the trimmed V and J ends, which lost 5 bases and 4 bases, there was a span of 21 bases. The CDR3, as DNA: TGTGCCAGCAGTCCCCTCCCCCGAGTCGGGACATACGAGCAGTACTTC. Residues: CASSPLPRVGTYEQYF.

This clonotype appeared a few times. The genes are TRBV6-1 and TRBJ1-2, with D perhaps matching TRBD1 (5 bases). The germline V and J ends were trimmed by 6 bases and 4 bases, with 18 bases remaining between them. Germline-derived CDR1 and CDR2 are MNHNS and SASEGT. The CDR3 totals 15 residues. CDR3 coding DNA: TGTGCCAGCAGCCGTCCCGGGACGGAAACCTATGGCTACACCTTC. Amino acids: CASSRPGTETYGYTF.

In its sample, this clonotype was seen many times. The chain links TRBV12-3 or TRBV12-4 to TRBJ1-1; D call uncertain. The V and J ends lost 5 bases and 3 bases respectively, with 7 bases between them. The CDR3 sequence is 12 residues long. This CDR3 reads CASSPGYTEAFF. In nucleotides, the CDR3 is TGTGCCAGCAGTCCAGGTTACACTGAAGCTTTCTTT.

The V call is TRBV9, the J call TRBJ1-4; D perhaps matches TRBD1 (5 bases). Germline lookup yields CDR1 SGDLS and CDR2 YYNGEE. V was clipped by 0 bases and J by 6 bases, with 9 bases between them. This CDR3 comprises 14 residues. In DNA, the CDR3 is TGTGCCAGCAGCGTAGGGCAGGGTGATGAAAAACTGTTTTTT. Translated: CASSVGQGDEKLFF.

The rearrangement links TRBV7-6 to TRBJ2-3; D possibly corresponds to TRBD1 (6 bases). Germline-derived CDR1 and CDR2 are SGHVS and FNYEAQ. The CDR3 extends over 15 amino acids. V was clipped by 0 bases and J by 6 bases, with 13 bases between them. CDR3 bases: TGTGCCAGCAGCTTAGCGCGCAGGGGAACGGATACGCAGTATTTT. Protein product: CASSLARRGTDTQYF.

This clonotype was seen more than once but under ten times. The chain joins TRBV9 to TRBJ2-2, with 7 bases that match TRBD1. Germline CDR1 and CDR2: SGDLS and YYNGEE. The CDR3 runs to 16 residues. V was pared by 4 bases and J by 1 base, with 7 bases of the junction left unmatched. This CDR3 is CASSPRTGVNTGELFF. In DNA form, the CDR3 reads TGTGCCAGCAGCCCTCGGACAGGTGTGAACACCGGGGAGCTGTTTTTT.

The chain joins TRBV9 to TRBJ2-5; tentatively, D is TRBD2 (5 bases). CDR3 size: 15 residues. Germline V gene data show CDR1 as SGDLS and CDR2 as YYNGEE. The V and J ends lost 0 bases and 5 bases respectively, with 14 bases between them. The CDR3, as DNA: TGTGCCAGCAGCGTAGAGGACTCGCGGTGGGAGACCCAGTACTTC. Translated, it gives CASSVEDSRWETQYF. The variable domain in full, completed from reference TRBV9 and TRBJ2-5, reads DSGVTQTPKHLITATGQRVTLRCSPRSGDLSVYWYQQSLDQGLQFLIQYYNGEERAKGNILERFSAQQFPDLHSELNLSSLELGDSALYFCASSVEDSRWETQYFGPGTRLLVL.

This chain joins TRBV20-1 and TRBJ2-7; a possible D gene is TRBD1 (6 bases). The germline CDR1 and CDR2 sequences are DFQATT and SNEGSKA (reference sequence). Trimming shortened V by 2 bases and J by 4 bases, and 15 bases separated the two germline ends. CDR3 length: 14 residues. The CDR3, as DNA: TGCAGTGCTAGAAGGATCCGGACAGTTTACGAGCAGTACTTC. Translated, it gives CSARRIRTVYEQYF.

The chain links TRBV18 to TRBJ2-7; D ambiguous. Germline V gene lookup returns CDR1 KGHSH and CDR2 LQKENI. Between the trimmed V and J ends, which lost 2 bases and 0 bases, there was a span of 8 bases. CDR3 size: 14 residues. The CDR3 spells CASSPSAISYEQYF. The CDR3, as DNA: TGTGCCAGCTCACCATCAGCCATCTCCTACGAGCAGTACTTC.

The chain carries TRBV11-2 and TRBJ2-7; TRBD2 matches 7 bases. CDR1 SGHAT and CDR2 FQNNGV come from the germline V gene. J lost 0 bases, V lost 0 bases, and 8 bases had no gene match. The CDR3 runs to 17 residues. The DNA for the CDR3 is TGTGCCAGCAGCTTAGAAGGGATCGGGGGGAGCTCCTACGAGCAGTACTTC. Amino acid sequence: CASSLEGIGGSSYEQYF.

V usage is TRBV20-1 and J usage is TRBJ2-5, with unresolved D. The CDR3 sequence is 15 residues long. Germline V lookup: CDR1 DFQATT, CDR2 SNEGSKA (reference sequence). V was cut by 5 bases and J by 4 bases, with 20 bases left in between. This CDR3 reads CSADPLYLWGETQYF. CDR3 nucleotide sequence: TGCAGTGCTGACCCCCTTTACTTGTGGGGAGAGACCCAGTACTTC.

The V gene is TRBV7-2, the J gene TRBJ1-2, with 11 positions matching TRBD1. This CDR3 contains 15 residues. J gave up 8 bases and V 5 bases, and 10 bases lay outside the gene matches. Germline-derived CDR1 and CDR2 are SGHTA and FQGNSA. The DNA for the CDR3 is TGTGCCAGCAGCCGCGTAGTGGACAGGGGGCAAGGCTACACCTTC. Translated, it gives CASSRVVDRGQGYTF. Complete variable domain (other parts from reference TRBV7-2 and TRBJ1-2): GAGVSQSPSNKVTEKGKDVELRCDPISGHTALYWYRQSLGQGLEFLIYFQGNSAPDKSGLPSDRFSAERTGGSVSTLTIQRTQQEDSAVYLCASSRVVDRGQGYTFGSGTRLTVV.

This clonotype appeared a few times. The chain couples TRBV7-2 to TRBJ1-5; D remains unclear. Germline assignment: CDR1 SGHTA and CDR2 FQGNSA. Trimming shortened V by 5 bases and J by 4 bases, and 9 bases separated the two germline ends. CDR3 length: 13 amino acids. CDR3 amino acids: CASSGQKNQPQHF. CDR3 in DNA: TGTGCCAGCAGCGGCCAGAAAAATCAGCCCCAGCATTTT.

The rearrangement uses TRBV6-5 and TRBJ2-1; perhaps TRBD2 as D (6 bases). V was pared by 4 bases and J by 9 bases, with 10 bases between. The CDR3 has 12 amino acids. Germline CDR1 and CDR2: MNHEY and SVGAGI. The CDR3 here is CASSWMGGEQFF. CDR3 nucleotide sequence: TGTGCCAGCAGTTGGATGGGGGGTGAGCAGTTCTTC.

This clonotype came up a few times. This chain joins TRBV11-1 and TRBJ2-1; 15 bases are shared with TRBD2. Germline values: CDR1 SGHAT, CDR2 FQDESV (reference sequence). J was trimmed by 1 base and V by 4 bases; bases with no gene match: 11. This CDR3 has 20 residues. CDR3 amino acids: CASSSRTSGRELRSYNEQFF. CDR3 in DNA: TGTGCCAGCAGCTCCCGGACTAGCGGGAGGGAACTACGATCCTACAATGAGCAGTTCTTC.

In its sample, this clonotype was seen many times. V and J are TRBV6-5 and TRBJ1-1; the D is unclear. The germline V gene has CDR1 MNHEY and CDR2 SVGAGI. The CDR3 runs 15 residues. Trimming stripped 2 bases from V and 7 bases from J, with 17 bases between. CDR3 region: CASSYGIGGADEAFF. DNA for the CDR3: TGTGCCAGCAGTTACGGTATCGGAGGCGCAGATGAAGCTTTCTTT.

The chain combines TRBV2 with TRBJ2-5; D might be TRBD2 (6 bases). CDR3 length: 14 residues. The V gene's germline CDR1 is SNHLY and CDR2 FYNNEI. V was cut by 7 bases and J by 4 bases, with 16 bases left in between. The CDR3 DNA follows: TGTGCCAGCATCCCAAGGGAGGATCTAGAGACCCAGTACTTC. Translating it yields CASIPREDLETQYF.

V usage is TRBV20-1 and J usage is TRBJ1-5; 9 bases agree with TRBD1. The CDR3 runs 15 residues. The J segment lost 3 bases and the V segment lost 5 bases, leaving 8 bases of the junction unmatched. The V gene's germline CDR1 is DFQATT and CDR2 SNEGSKA (reference sequence). In DNA form, the CDR3 reads TGCAGTGCTTCCCCCGGGACAGGGCTCAATCAGCCCCAGCATTTT. Translation: CSASPGTGLNQPQHF.

This clonotype was found a few times. The genes are TRBV18 and TRBJ2-7; TRBD1 matches 10 bases. The CDR3 has 16 amino acids. CDR1 is KGHSH and CDR2 is LQKENI in the germline V gene. The V gene end was trimmed by 5 bases and the J gene end by 0 bases; junction bases not matched to a gene: 7. The CDR3 nucleotides read TGTGCCAGCTCAGGGACAGGGGCCCCCGCCTCCTACGAGCAGTACTTC. It is translated as CASSGTGAPASYEQYF.

This chain uses TRBV7-2 with TRBJ1-1; D remains ambiguous. This CDR3 spans 13 amino acids. V was pared by 4 bases and J by 5 bases, with 11 bases between. Germline CDR1 SGHTA, CDR2 FQGNSA. The CDR3 nucleotides read TGTGCCAGCAGCTCGAAAGGAAGGACTGAAGCTTTCTTT. It yields the protein CASSSKGRTEAFF.